These 9 T cell receptor beta chains came from one sample sequenced in a study of blood T cell repertoires in COVID-19. Measured with immunoSEQ multiplex PCR; TCRdb has only the in-frame clones, and not every one. The sample lists some 130,000 clones, 75% to 90% occurring once. The sequenced sample was PBMCs or T cells enriched from blood (not recorded which). All receptors come from a man aged 50-60 years who had recovered from COVID-19.

The rearrangement links TRBV4-3 to TRBJ2-7, with D maybe TRBD2 (5 bases). The CDR3 consists of 17 residues. V was trimmed by 0 bases and J by 7 bases, leaving 22 bases between them. Germline values: CDR1 LGHNA, CDR2 YSLEER. The CDR3 DNA reads TGCGCCAGCAGCCAAGAGAGGGTACCAGCGCCTTTGGGGGAGCAGTACTTC. Encoded protein: CASSQERVPAPLGEQYF.

Written as DNA, the CDR3 is TGTGCCAGCAGTCGCCGGGACACAACCCGAGAGACCCAGTACTTC. Amino acids: CASSRRDTTRETQYF. The chain combines TRBV6-2 or TRBV6-3 with TRBJ2-5; D might be TRBD1 (6 bases). V lost 5 bases, J lost 4 bases, and 17 bases lay in between. The germline V gene has CDR1 MNHEY and CDR2 SVGEGT. CDR3 size: 15 residues.

This chain uses TRBV24-1 with TRBJ2-6; the D gene is possibly TRBD1 (5 bases). The V gene lost 5 bases and the J gene lost 1 base, with 8 bases spanning the gap. Germline CDR1 reads KGHDR; CDR2 reads SFDVKD. This CDR3 region has 15 residues. CDR3 sequence (DNA): TGTGCCACCAGTGGCCAGGGTTCTGGGGCCAACGTCCTGACTTTC. It specifies CATSGQGSGANVLTF.

The chain has TRBV10-2 and TRBJ2-1; 7 bases line up with TRBD2. V was pared by 3 bases and J by 9 bases, with 11 bases of the junction left unmatched. This CDR3 has 15 residues. The germline V gene encodes CDR1 WSHSY and CDR2 SAAADI. The CDR3 nucleotides read TGCGCCAGCAGTGATTGGCGGGAGCAGTCAGGTGAGCAGTTCTTC. This codes for CASSDWREQSGEQFF.

The chain links TRBV28 to TRBJ2-3; 9 bases agree with TRBD2. V lost 4 bases, J lost 0 bases, and 8 bases stayed unmatched. CDR1 and CDR2 (germline): MDHEN, SYDVKM. The CDR3 length is 17 residues. CDR3 sequence: CASSSDLAGNSTDTQYF. The DNA of the CDR3 is TGTGCCAGCAGTTCCGATCTAGCGGGGAATAGCACAGATACGCAGTATTTT.

The V call is TRBV27, the J call TRBJ1-1; D unclear. The CDR3 is 15 residues long. Germline V CDR1 and CDR2: MNHEY, SMNVEV (reference sequence). Trimming cost V 3 bases and J 0 bases, with 11 bases left between them. CDR3 coding DNA: TGTGCCAGCAGTTTCGGGGTAAACTTGAACACTGAAGCTTTCTTT. This encodes CASSFGVNLNTEAFF.

There are a few counts of this clone. The chain carries TRBV2 and TRBJ1-1; 7 bases agree with TRBD1. Germline V gene sequence: CDR1 SNHLY, CDR2 FYNNEI. Trimming removed 7 bases from V and 0 bases from J; junction bases left unmatched: 2. The CDR3 sequence is 13 residues long. CDR3 in amino acids: CASKGQMNTEAFF. CDR3 DNA: TGTGCCAGCAAGGGACAGATGAACACTGAAGCTTTCTTT.

This clone occurred once. The CDR3 coding sequence is TGTGCCTGGGGACAGTCCGCCGGGGAGCTGTTTTTT. As protein: CAWGQSAGELFF. The V gene is TRBV30, the J gene TRBJ2-2, with D perhaps matching TRBD1 (6 bases). The V end was cut by 5 bases, the J end by 6 bases, with 10 bases between. The CDR3 spans 12 residues. Germline V gene sequence: CDR1 GTSNPN, CDR2 SVGIG (reference sequence).

The gene calls are TRBV9 and TRBJ1-3, with D possibly being TRBD1 (6 bases). The CDR3 has 15 residues. Trimming stripped 3 bases from V and 0 bases from J, with 10 bases between. Germline V gene sequence: CDR1 SGDLS, CDR2 YYNGEE. CDR3 amino acids: CASSAQGSSGNTIYF. CDR3 DNA: TGTGCCAGCAGCGCTCAGGGGAGCTCTGGAAACACCATATATTTT.